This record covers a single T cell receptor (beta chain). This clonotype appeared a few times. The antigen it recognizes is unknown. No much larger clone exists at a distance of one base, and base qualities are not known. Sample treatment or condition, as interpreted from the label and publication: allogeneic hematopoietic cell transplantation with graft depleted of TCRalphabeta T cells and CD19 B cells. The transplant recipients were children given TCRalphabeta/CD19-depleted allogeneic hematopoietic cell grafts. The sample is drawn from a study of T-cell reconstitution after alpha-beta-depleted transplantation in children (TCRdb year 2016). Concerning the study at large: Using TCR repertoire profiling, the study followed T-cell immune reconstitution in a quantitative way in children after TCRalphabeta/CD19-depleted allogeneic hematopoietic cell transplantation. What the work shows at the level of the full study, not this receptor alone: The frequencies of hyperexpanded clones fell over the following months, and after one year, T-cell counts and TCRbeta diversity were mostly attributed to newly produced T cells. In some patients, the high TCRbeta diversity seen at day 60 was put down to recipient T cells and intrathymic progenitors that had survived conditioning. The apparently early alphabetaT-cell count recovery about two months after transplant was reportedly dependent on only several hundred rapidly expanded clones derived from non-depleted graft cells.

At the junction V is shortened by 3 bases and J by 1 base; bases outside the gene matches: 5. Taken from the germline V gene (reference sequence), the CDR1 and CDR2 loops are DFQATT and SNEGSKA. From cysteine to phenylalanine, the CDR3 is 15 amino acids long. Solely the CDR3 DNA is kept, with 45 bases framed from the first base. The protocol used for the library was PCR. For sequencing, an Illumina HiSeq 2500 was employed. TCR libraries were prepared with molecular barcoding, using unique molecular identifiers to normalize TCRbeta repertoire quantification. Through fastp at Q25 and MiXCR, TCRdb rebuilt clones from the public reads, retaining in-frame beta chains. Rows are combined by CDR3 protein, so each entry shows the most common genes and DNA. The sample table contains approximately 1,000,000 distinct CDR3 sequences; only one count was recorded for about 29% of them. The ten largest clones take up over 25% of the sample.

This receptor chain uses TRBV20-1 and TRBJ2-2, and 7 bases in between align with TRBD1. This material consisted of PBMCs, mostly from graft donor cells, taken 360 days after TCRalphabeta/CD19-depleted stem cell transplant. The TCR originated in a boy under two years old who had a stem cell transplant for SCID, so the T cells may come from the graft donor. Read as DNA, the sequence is TGCAGTGCTAGTCGAGGGGGCCTGAACACCGGGGAGCTGTTTTTT. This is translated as CSASRGGLNTGELFF.